Listed below are T cell receptor beta chains from one sample, sequenced in a study of cytomegalovirus exposure and HLA in healthy donors. The data were produced by immunoSEQ multiplex PCR, yet TCRdb's version contains in-frame clones alone and is incomplete. The repertoire holds some 130,000 clones, with around nine tenths as singletons. Sequencing was carried out using PBMCs. Source of these receptors: a woman aged 25 to 39 in good health and CMV-seronegative. The CDR3 runs from the conserved cysteine through the conserved F or W. The order of the fields is J gene, clone size, V gene, D gene, CDR3 DNA, CDR3 protein. D genes are given only for firm matches. Not all rows give a size; the values are once, few, many and, for expanded clones, a class.

TRBJ2-6,.,TRBV5-6,TRBD1,TGTGCCAGCAGCTCAGGGGGCTATGGGGCCAACGTCCTGACTTTC,CASSSGGYGANVLTF
TRBJ1-6,.,TRBV6-5,TRBD1,TGTGCCAGCAGAAGACAGGGGGTGAATAGTTCACCCCTCCACTTT,CASRRQGVNSSPLHF
TRBJ1-2,.,TRBV9,.,TGTGCCAGCAGCGCCTCATCTGGACAGTCTAACTATGGCTACACCTTC,CASSASSGQSNYGYTF
TRBJ2-7,few,TRBV6-5,.,TGTGCCAGCAGTTACTTTCGTACCGGCGAGCAGTACTTC,CASSYFRTGEQYF
TRBJ1-1,.,TRBV6-5,.,TGTGCCAGCAGTACATCGACACGAGAAGCTTTCTTT,CASSTSTREAFF
TRBJ2-7,.,TRBV6-5,TRBD1,TGTGCCAGCAGTTACTCTCGACAGGGCTACGAGCAGTACTTC,CASSYSRQGYEQYF
TRBJ2-3,.,TRBV5-4,.,TGTGCCAGCAGCTTGGCCGGGAGAAGCACAGATACGCAGTATTTT,CASSLAGRSTDTQYF
TRBJ1-5,.,TRBV28,TRBD1,TGTGCCAGCAGTTCTACAGGGGTTCAGCCCCAGCATTTT,CASSSTGVQPQHF
TRBJ1-1,.,TRBV11-2,.,TGTGCCAGCAGCTGGGGCTTAGACACTGAAGCTTTCTTT,CASSWGLDTEAFF
TRBJ2-7,.,TRBV2,.,TGTGCCAGCAGTGAACTGGTGGGGGCCAACTCCTACGAGCAGTACTTC,CASSELVGANSYEQYF
TRBJ2-7,.,TRBV15,TRBD2,TGTGCCACCAGCAGAGGGATAGCGGGTATGGGGGAGCAGTACTTC,CATSRGIAGMGEQYF
TRBJ2-7,.,TRBV27,TRBD1,TGTGCCAGCAGTTTAGGACAGGGGACCTTCTCCTACGAGCAGTACTTC,CASSLGQGTFSYEQYF
TRBJ1-2,.,TRBV5-4,.,TGTGCCAGCAGCTTGCAGGGGCCTTACTATGGCTACACCTTC,CASSLQGPYYGYTF
TRBJ2-5,.,TRBV4-2,.,TGTGCCAGCAGCCAAGATGGGGCAGGCGCAGAGACCCAGTACTTC,CASSQDGAGAETQYF
TRBJ2-3,.,TRBV7-9,TRBD2,TGTGCCAGCAGCTTGAGACTAGCGGAGGCAGATACGCAGTATTTT,CASSLRLAEADTQYF
TRBJ2-1,once,TRBV14,TRBD2,TGTGCCAGCAGCCAACTAGCGGGAGGGCCGAATGAGCAGTTCTTC,CASSQLAGGPNEQFF
TRBJ1-1,.,TRBV7-6,.,TGTGCCAGCAGCTTAGACCTTCGGGGCGGGAGCACTGAAGCTTTCTTT,CASSLDLRGGSTEAFF
TRBJ2-7,.,TRBV6-5,TRBD2,TGTGCCAGCAGTCCTGGACTAGCGGGAGGGTTCGAGCAGTACTTC,CASSPGLAGGFEQYF
TRBJ2-3,.,TRBV4-1,TRBD1,TGCGCCAGCAGCCAAGTCTGGGTGGGTACAGGGGACACAGATACGCAGTATTTT,CASSQVWVGTGDTDTQYF
TRBJ2-7,.,TRBV4-1,TRBD2,TGCGCCAGCAGCCAAGCGGGACTAGCGGGAGCTAGTTATGGTGAGCAGTACTTC,CASSQAGLAGASYGEQYF
TRBJ1-5,.,TRBV5-6,.,TGTGCCAGCAGCTTGTATAGCAATCAGCCCCAGCATTTT,CASSLYSNQPQHF
TRBJ1-6,once,TRBV19,TRBD1,TGTGCCAGTAGTATACAAATTCGGGACAGGGTGAGATCACCCCTCCACTTT,CASSIQIRDRVRSPLHF
TRBJ2-3,.,TRBV7-9,TRBD1,TGTGCCAGCAGCTCCTACCTGGGACAGGGCGGCACAGATACGCAGTATTTT,CASSSYLGQGGTDTQYF
TRBJ2-7,.,TRBV15,.,TGTGCCACCAGCAGAGGTTTGGGCCTTTCCTACGAGCAGTACTTC,CATSRGLGLSYEQYF